The clone carrying this T cell receptor beta chain was recorded a few times. These data originate in a study of T-cell reconstitution after alpha-beta-depleted transplantation in children. Unique molecular identifiers were used in preparing the TCRbeta library. TCRdb independently ran MiXCR on the PCR reads; one entry per CDR3 protein. The table records 250,000 to 400,000 distinct CDR3 sequences, roughly 21% of them present only once. CDR1 and CDR2 from the germline V gene are SGHTA and FQGNSA. The junction had 11 bases not matched to a gene; V was cut back by 5 bases and J by 3 bases. The CDR3 consists of 17 residues.

V usage is TRBV7-2 and J usage is TRBJ2-1, with TRBD2 matching 9 bases. The TCR originated in a male patient aged 10 to 17 who had a stem cell transplant for acute lymphoblastic leukemia, so the T cells may come from the graft donor. Sample: PBMCs, mostly from graft donor cells, taken 180 days after TCRalphabeta/CD19-depleted stem cell transplant. In nucleotides, the CDR3 is TGTGCCAGCAGCACAGAAACCCTAGCGGGGATCTACAATGAGCAGTTCTTC. Translating gives CASSTETLAGIYNEQFF.